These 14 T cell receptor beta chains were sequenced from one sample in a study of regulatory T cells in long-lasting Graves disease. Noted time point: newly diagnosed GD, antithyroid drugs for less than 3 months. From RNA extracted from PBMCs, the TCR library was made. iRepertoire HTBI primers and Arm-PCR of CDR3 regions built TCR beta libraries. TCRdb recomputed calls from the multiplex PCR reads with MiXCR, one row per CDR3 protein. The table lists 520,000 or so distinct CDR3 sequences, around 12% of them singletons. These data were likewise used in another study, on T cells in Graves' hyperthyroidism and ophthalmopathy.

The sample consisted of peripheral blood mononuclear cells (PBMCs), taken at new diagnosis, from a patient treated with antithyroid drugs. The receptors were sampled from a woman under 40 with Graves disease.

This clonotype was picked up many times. CDR3 nucleotide sequence: TGTGCTAGTGGTAGGATTGGGACCGGGGAGCTGTTTTTT. Its protein product is CASGRIGTGELFF. The chain uses TRBV12-5 and TRBJ2-2; no clear D. The CDR3 spans 13 residues. CDR1 and CDR2 from the germline V gene are LGHNT and FRNRAP. Trimming cost V 5 bases and J 5 bases, with 9 bases left between them.

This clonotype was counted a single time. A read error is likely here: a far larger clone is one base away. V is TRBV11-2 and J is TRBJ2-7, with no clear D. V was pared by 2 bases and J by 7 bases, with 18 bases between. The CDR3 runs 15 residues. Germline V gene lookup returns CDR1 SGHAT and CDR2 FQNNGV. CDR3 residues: CASSLNRAVRGEQYF. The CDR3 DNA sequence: TGTGCCAGCAGCTTAAACCGGGCTGTTCGTGGTGAGCAGTACTTC.

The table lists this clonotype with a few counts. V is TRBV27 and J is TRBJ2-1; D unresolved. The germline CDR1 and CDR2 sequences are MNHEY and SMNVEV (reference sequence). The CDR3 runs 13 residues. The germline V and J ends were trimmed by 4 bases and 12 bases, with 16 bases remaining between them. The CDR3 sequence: CASSSNPLVVQFF. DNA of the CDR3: TGTGCCAGCAGTTCCAACCCCCTAGTGGTGCAGTTCTTC.

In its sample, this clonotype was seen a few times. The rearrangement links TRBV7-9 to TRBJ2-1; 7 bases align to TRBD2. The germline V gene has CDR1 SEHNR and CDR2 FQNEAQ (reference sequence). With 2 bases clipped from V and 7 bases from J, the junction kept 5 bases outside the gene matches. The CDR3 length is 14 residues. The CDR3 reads CASSLQRDENEQFF. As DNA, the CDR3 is TGTGCCAGCAGCTTACAGCGGGACGAGAATGAGCAGTTCTTC.

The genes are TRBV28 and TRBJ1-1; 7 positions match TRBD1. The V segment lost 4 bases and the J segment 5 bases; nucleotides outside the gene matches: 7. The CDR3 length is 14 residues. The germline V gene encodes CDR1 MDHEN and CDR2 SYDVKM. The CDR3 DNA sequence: TGTGCCAGCAGTTCGTTGACAGGGACGACTGAAGCTTTCTTT. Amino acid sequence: CASSSLTGTTEAFF.

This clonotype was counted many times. The CDR3 nucleotides read TGTGCCAGCAGGCTGGACTCGCAGTATTTT. The encoded protein is CASRLDSQYF. The V and J genes are TRBV2 and TRBJ2-3; TRBD2 is a possible D gene (5 bases). Germline loops: CDR1 SNHLY, CDR2 FYNNEI. This CDR3 has 10 amino acids. The germline V and J ends were trimmed by 6 bases and 10 bases, with 8 bases remaining between them.

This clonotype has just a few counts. CDR3 sequence reads: CATSDTQNQPQHF. Written as DNA, the CDR3 is TGTGCCACCAGTGACACACAAAATCAGCCCCAGCATTTT. The chain combines TRBV24-1 with TRBJ1-5; D not certain. The CDR3 sequence is 13 residues long. Germline V gene sequence: CDR1 KGHDR, CDR2 SFDVKD. The V end lost 4 bases, the J end lost 4 bases, and 7 bases lay between the germline ends.

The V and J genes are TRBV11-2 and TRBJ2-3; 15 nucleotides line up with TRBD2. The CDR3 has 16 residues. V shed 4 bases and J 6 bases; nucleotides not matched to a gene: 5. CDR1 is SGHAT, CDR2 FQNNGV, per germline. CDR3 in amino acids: CASSWTSGRAADTQYF. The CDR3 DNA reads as TGTGCCAGCAGCTGGACTAGCGGGAGGGCAGCGGATACGCAGTATTTT. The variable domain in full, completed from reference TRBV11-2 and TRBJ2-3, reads EAGVAQSPRYKIIEKRQSVAFWCNPISGHATLYWYQQILGQGPKLLIQFQNNGVVDDSQLPKDRFSAERLKGVDSTLKIQPAKLEDSAVYLCASSWTSGRAADTQYFGPGTRLTVL.

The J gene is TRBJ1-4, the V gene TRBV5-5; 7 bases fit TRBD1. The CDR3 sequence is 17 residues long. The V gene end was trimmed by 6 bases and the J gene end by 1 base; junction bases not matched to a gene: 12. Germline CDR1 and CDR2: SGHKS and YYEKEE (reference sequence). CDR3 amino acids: CASNRDRYILTNEKLFF. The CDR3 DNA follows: TGTGCCAGCAACCGGGACAGATACATCTTAACTAATGAAAAACTGTTTTTT. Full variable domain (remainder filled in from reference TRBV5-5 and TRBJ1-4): DAGVTQSPTHLIKTRGQQVTLRCSPISGHKSVSWYQQVLGQGPQFIFQYYEKEERGRGNFPDRFSARQFPNYSSELNVNALLLGDSALYLCASNRDRYILTNEKLFFGSGTQLSVL.

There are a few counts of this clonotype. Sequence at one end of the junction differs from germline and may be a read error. The CDR3 sequence is CASNRDREKSQHF. In DNA, the CDR3 is TGTGCTAGTAACCGGGACCGAGAGAAGTCCCAGCATTTT. V usage is TRBV19 and J usage is TRBJ1-5; weak D call: TRBD1 (5 bases). Per germline, CDR1 LNHDA and CDR2 SQIVND (reference sequence). The CDR3 has 13 residues. The full variable domain, in which reference TRBV19 and TRBJ1-5 provide the parts outside the CDR3, is DGGITQSPKYLFRKEGQNVTLSCEQNLNHDAMYWYRQDPGQGLRLIYYSQIVNDFQKGDIAEGYSVSREKKESFPLTVTSAQKNPTAFYLCASNRDREKSQHFGDGTRLSIL.

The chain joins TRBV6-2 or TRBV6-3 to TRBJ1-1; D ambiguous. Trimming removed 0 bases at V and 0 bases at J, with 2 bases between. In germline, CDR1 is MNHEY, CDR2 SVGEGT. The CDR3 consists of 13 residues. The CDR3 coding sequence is TGTGCCAGCAGTTACTCTTTGAACACTGAAGCTTTCTTT. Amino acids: CASSYSLNTEAFF.

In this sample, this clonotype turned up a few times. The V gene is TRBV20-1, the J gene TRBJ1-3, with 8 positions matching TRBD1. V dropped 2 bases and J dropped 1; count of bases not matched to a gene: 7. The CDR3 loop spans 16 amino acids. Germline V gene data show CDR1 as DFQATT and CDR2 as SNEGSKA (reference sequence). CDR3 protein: CSARTLTGGSGNTIYF. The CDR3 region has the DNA TGCAGTGCTAGAACTCTAACAGGGGGTTCTGGAAACACCATATATTTT.

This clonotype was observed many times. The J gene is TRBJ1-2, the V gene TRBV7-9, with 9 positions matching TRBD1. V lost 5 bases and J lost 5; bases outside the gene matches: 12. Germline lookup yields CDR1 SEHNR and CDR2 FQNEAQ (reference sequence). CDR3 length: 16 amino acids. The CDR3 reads CASSPRDRGNSYGYTF. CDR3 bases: TGTGCCAGCAGCCCCCGAGACAGGGGGAACTCGTATGGCTACACCTTC.

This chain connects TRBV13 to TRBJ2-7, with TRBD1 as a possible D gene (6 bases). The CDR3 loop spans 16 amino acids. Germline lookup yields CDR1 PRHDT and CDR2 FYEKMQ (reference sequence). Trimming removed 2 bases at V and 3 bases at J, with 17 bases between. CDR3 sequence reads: CASSLLRAGAYYEQYF. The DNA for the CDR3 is TGTGCCAGCAGCTTACTTCGGGCAGGGGCTTACTACGAGCAGTACTTC.